A selection of T cell receptor beta chains follows, all from one sample in a study of blood T cell repertoires in COVID-19. Only in-frame clones appear in the TCRdb table, and some are missing; sequencing was by immunoSEQ multiplex PCR. The table has about 130,000 clones, approximately 80% seen once; the top ten hold 3% to 3.5%. The sample taken for sequencing was peripheral blood. Receptors originate from a woman at least 80 years old with acute or convalescent COVID-19. The CDR3 runs from the conserved cysteine through the conserved F or W. Each record gives: V gene, D gene, J gene, clone size, CDR3 protein, CDR3 DNA. The D gene is left open where the match is weak. Rows may omit the clone size; those that give it use once, few, many or a size class.

TRBV5-1	TRBD1	TRBJ1-1	NA	CASSPRTGQNTEAFF	TGCGCCAGCAGCCCAAGGACAGGCCAGAACACTGAAGCTTTCTTT
TRBV6-6	NA	TRBJ1-6	few	CASSRGTFWSSYNSPLHF	TGTGCCAGCAGCCGAGGGACATTTTGGAGCTCCTATAATTCACCCCTCCACTTT
TRBV14	TRBD1	TRBJ1-2	NA	CASSQDGIPTGGYGYTF	TGTGCCAGCAGCCAAGATGGGATTCCGACAGGGGGCTATGGCTACACCTTC
TRBV5-1	NA	TRBJ1-2	NA	CASSQSGFNYGYTF	TGCGCCAGCAGTCAGTCAGGATTCAACTATGGCTACACCTTC
TRBV5-5	TRBD1	TRBJ2-7	NA	CASSLGTVITYEQYF	TGTGCCAGCAGCTTAGGGACAGTCATTACCTACGAGCAGTACTTC
TRBV19	TRBD1	TRBJ1-2	NA	CASSKDRTGHGYTF	TGTGCCAGTAGTAAGGACCGGACAGGGCATGGCTACACCTTC
TRBV7-3	TRBD1	TRBJ1-3	NA	CASSISGQRSGNTIYF	TGTGCCAGCAGCATTTCGGGACAGCGCTCTGGAAACACCATATATTTT
TRBV18	TRBD1	TRBJ1-5	NA	CASSPGTGANQPQHF	TGTGCCAGCTCACCTGGGACAGGGGCCAATCAGCCCCAGCATTTT
TRBV7-8	TRBD1	TRBJ1-2	NA	CASSLGGQGGANYGYTF	TGTGCCAGCAGCTTAGGAGGACAGGGGGGAGCTAACTATGGCTACACCTTC
TRBV3-1/TRBV3-2	TRBD1	TRBJ1-2	NA	CASSPTRQGGGYTF	TGTGCCAGCAGCCCCACTCGACAGGGGGGGGGCTACACCTTC
TRBV4-3	TRBD2	TRBJ2-7	few	CASSQDPGGREQYF	TGCGCCAGCAGCCAAGATCCGGGGGGACGAGAGCAGTACTTC
TRBV4-1	NA	TRBJ1-2	NA	CASSQPLRGGGYGYTF	TGCGCCAGCAGCCAGCCTCTCAGAGGGGGGGGCTATGGCTACACCTTC
TRBV19	NA	TRBJ1-5	NA	CASSIFGKYSNQPQHF	TGTGCCAGTAGTATATTCGGGAAATATAGCAATCAGCCCCAGCATTTT
TRBV3-1/TRBV3-2	TRBD1	TRBJ1-1	NA	CASSQAGDSEAFF	TGTGCCAGCAGCCAAGCGGGGGACAGTGAAGCTTTCTTT
TRBV6-2/TRBV6-3	TRBD1	TRBJ1-6	once	CASSGQGVRNSPLHF	TGTGCCAGCAGTGGACAGGGGGTAAGGAATTCACCCCTCCACTTT
TRBV2	NA	TRBJ1-2	NA	CASSDGDYGYTF	TGTGCCAGCAGTGATGGAGACTATGGCTACACCTTC
TRBV27	NA	TRBJ1-4	NA	CASSPFAGRATNEKLFF	TGTGCCAGCAGTCCCTTTGCGGGGAGGGCAACTAATGAAAAACTGTTTTTT
TRBV11-3	NA	TRBJ2-1	NA	CASSFRGSYNEQFF	TGTGCCAGCAGCTTCAGGGGCTCCTACAATGAGCAGTTCTTC
TRBV2	NA	TRBJ2-5	NA	CASRLGLQETQYF	TGTGCCAGCAGACTGGGACTTCAAGAGACCCAGTACTTC